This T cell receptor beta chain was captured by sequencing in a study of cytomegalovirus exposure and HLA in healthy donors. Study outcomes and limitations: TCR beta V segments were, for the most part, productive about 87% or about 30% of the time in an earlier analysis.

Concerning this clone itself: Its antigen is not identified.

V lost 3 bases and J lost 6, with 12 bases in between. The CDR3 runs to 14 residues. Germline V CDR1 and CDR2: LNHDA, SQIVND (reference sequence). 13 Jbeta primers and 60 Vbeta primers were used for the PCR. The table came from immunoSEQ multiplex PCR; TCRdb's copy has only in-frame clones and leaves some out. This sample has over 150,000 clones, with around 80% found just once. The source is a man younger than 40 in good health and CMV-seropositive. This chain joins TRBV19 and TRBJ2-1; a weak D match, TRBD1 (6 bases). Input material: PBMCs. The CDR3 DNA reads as TGTGCCAGTAGTATGTCATCAGGGGTCAATGAGCAGTTCTTC. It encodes CASSMSSGVNEQFF.